These 13 T cell receptor beta chains were all obtained from the same sample, sequenced in a study of shared clonotypes between healthy human individuals. The protocol was immunoSEQ multiplex PCR, while the TCRdb copy is restricted to in-frame clones and leaves out a portion. The sample holds approximately 350,000 clones, around 74% seen once. What was sequenced was memory CD4+ T cells sorted from blood. The subset was: CD45RA-negative fraction. These receptors all come from a young man in good health.

The chain links TRBV5-5 to TRBJ2-1; 9 positions agree with TRBD2. Trimming removed 2 bases from V and 7 bases from J; junction bases left unmatched: 4. Germline CDR1 SGHKS, CDR2 YYEKEE (reference sequence). CDR3 size: 14 residues. This CDR3 reads CASSFLLAGNEQFF. DNA of the CDR3: TGTGCCAGCAGCTTTCTCCTAGCGGGAAATGAGCAGTTCTTC.

This chain uses TRBV11-2 with TRBJ2-1; D is possibly TRBD2 (6 bases). Looked up from germline, CDR1 is SGHAT and CDR2 is FQNNGV. This CDR3 comprises 14 residues. The V gene lost 4 bases and the J gene lost 13 bases, with 20 bases spanning the gap. The CDR3 DNA reads TGTGCCAGCAGCTCAGACCAGGTGGGGGGTCAACAGTTCTTC. Amino acids: CASSSDQVGGQQFF.

This chain links TRBV7-2 with TRBJ2-7; TRBD2 agrees at 10 bases. V was pared by 4 bases and J by 3 bases, with 3 bases of the junction left unmatched. The CDR3 extends over 14 amino acids. The germline V gene has CDR1 SGHTA and CDR2 FQGNSA. CDR3 residues: CASSSRTSGYEQYF. The CDR3 DNA sequence: TGTGCCAGCAGCTCGCGGACTAGCGGCTACGAGCAGTACTTC.

This clone occurred a few times. At one end, the junction sequence differs from germline, possibly due to a read error. This chain links TRBV6-1 with TRBJ1-1; 11 bases map to TRBD1. The CDR3 is 13 amino acids. The V gene's germline CDR1 is MNHNS and CDR2 SASEGT. As DNA, the CDR3 is TGTGCCAGCAGTGAGTGGGACAGGGGGATAAGGATCTTT. This sequence encodes CASSEWDRGIRIF.

The chain has TRBV6-1 and TRBJ1-1; D not resolved. Looked up from germline, CDR1 is MNHNS and CDR2 is SASEGT. Trimming removed 2 bases at V and 1 base at J, with 5 bases between. The CDR3 has 13 amino acids. The CDR3 region is CASSESANTEAFF. The CDR3, as DNA: TGTGCCAGCAGTGAAAGCGCGAACACTGAAGCTTTCTTT.

J is TRBJ2-7 and V is TRBV7-9; perhaps TRBD2 as D (5 bases). Per the germline V gene, CDR1 is SEHNR and CDR2 is FQNEAQ (reference sequence). The CDR3 totals 12 residues. V gave up 3 bases and J gave up 6 bases, with 9 bases separating them. The CDR3 sequence: CASSFAGREQYF. The DNA of the CDR3 is TGTGCCAGCAGCTTTGCGGGTCGCGAGCAGTACTTC. Using reference TRBV7-9 and TRBJ2-7 for the parts outside the CDR3, the full variable domain is DTGVSQNPRHKITKRGQNVTFRCDPISEHNRLYWYRQTLGQGPEFLTYFQNEAQLEKSRLLSDRFSAERPKGSFSTLEIQRTEQGDSAMYLCASSFAGREQYFGPGTRLTVT.

This chain connects TRBV5-4 to TRBJ2-1; 14 bases map to TRBD2. This CDR3 is built from 15 residues. V dropped 5 bases and J dropped 7; count of bases not matched to a gene: 5. Germline V gene lookup returns CDR1 SGHNT and CDR2 YYREEE (reference sequence). CDR3 sequence: CASRKGTSGSNEQFF. The DNA of the CDR3 is TGTGCCAGCAGAAAGGGGACTAGCGGGAGTAATGAGCAGTTCTTC.

CDR3 in DNA: TGCGCCAGCAGCCAATCCGGAGCGGGAGGGCTTCGCGATGAGCAGTTCTTC. Encoded protein: CASSQSGAGGLRDEQFF. The chain carries TRBV4-1 and TRBJ2-1; 10 bases are a match to TRBD2. The germline V gene encodes CDR1 MGHRA and CDR2 YSYEKL. V was clipped by 2 bases and J by 8 bases; unmatched bases: 12. This CDR3 region has 17 residues.

This clone showed up just once. This chain links TRBV5-4 with TRBJ2-5, with 7 bases lining up with TRBD2. CDR1 is SGHNT, CDR2 YYREEE, per germline (reference sequence). The V segment lost 3 bases and the J segment 4 bases; nucleotides outside the gene matches: 9. The CDR3 sequence is 15 residues long. CDR3 sequence reads: CASSSGRAGVETQYF. CDR3 DNA: TGTGCCAGCAGCTCGGGACGGGCGGGAGTAGAGACCCAGTACTTC.

The chain couples TRBV29-1 to TRBJ2-7, with 10 bases lining up with TRBD1. Germline CDR1 SQVTM, CDR2 ANQGSEA. The J segment lost 5 bases and the V segment lost 8 bases, leaving 6 bases of the junction unmatched. CDR3 length: 12 residues. The CDR3 here is CSSRTGGDEQYF. The CDR3 DNA reads as TGCAGCTCCCGGACAGGGGGTGACGAGCAGTACTTC.

The table lists this clone with a few counts. The chain employs TRBV7-6 and TRBJ1-1; D is unresolved. The CDR3 contains 15 residues. From germline, CDR1 is SGHVS and CDR2 FNYEAQ. Trimming took 1 base from V and 1 from J, leaving 10 bases between them. The CDR3 loop reads CASSLEPGRNTEAFF. The DNA of the CDR3 is TGTGCCAGCAGCTTAGAGCCAGGAAGGAACACTGAAGCTTTCTTT.

The gene calls are TRBV7-9 and TRBJ1-1, with D uncertain. V dropped 1 base and J dropped 8 bases, with 11 bases sitting between them. The CDR3 is 13 residues long. Germline V CDR1 and CDR2: SEHNR, FQNEAQ (reference sequence). Here the CDR3 DNA reads TGTGCCAGCAGCTTAGAACGGCAGGACGAAGCTTTCTTT. It encodes CASSLERQDEAFF.

This clone has only a few counts. V is TRBV9 and J is TRBJ2-5, with a possible D match to TRBD1 (7 bases). The CDR3 runs to 14 residues. V was clipped by 1 base and J by 4 bases, with 11 bases between them. CDR1 is SGDLS, CDR2 YYNGEE, per germline. CDR3 nucleotide sequence: TGTGCCAGCAGCGTACAGGGGGGAGGAGAGACCCAGTACTTC. Its protein is CASSVQGGGETQYF.